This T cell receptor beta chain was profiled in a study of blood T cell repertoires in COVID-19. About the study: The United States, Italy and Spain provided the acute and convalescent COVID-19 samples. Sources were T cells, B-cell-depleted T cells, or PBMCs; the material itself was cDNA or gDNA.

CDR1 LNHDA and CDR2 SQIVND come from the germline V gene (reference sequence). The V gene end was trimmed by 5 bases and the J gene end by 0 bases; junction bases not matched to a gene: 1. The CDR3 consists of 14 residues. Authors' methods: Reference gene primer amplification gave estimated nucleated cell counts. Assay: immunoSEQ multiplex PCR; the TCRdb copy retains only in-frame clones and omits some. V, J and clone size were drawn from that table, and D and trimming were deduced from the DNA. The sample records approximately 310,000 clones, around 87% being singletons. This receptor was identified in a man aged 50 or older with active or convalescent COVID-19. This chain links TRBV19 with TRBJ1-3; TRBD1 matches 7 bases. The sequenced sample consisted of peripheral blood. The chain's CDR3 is CASSEGASGNTIYF. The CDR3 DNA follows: TGTGCCAGTAGTGAGGGGGCCTCTGGAAACACCATATATTTT.